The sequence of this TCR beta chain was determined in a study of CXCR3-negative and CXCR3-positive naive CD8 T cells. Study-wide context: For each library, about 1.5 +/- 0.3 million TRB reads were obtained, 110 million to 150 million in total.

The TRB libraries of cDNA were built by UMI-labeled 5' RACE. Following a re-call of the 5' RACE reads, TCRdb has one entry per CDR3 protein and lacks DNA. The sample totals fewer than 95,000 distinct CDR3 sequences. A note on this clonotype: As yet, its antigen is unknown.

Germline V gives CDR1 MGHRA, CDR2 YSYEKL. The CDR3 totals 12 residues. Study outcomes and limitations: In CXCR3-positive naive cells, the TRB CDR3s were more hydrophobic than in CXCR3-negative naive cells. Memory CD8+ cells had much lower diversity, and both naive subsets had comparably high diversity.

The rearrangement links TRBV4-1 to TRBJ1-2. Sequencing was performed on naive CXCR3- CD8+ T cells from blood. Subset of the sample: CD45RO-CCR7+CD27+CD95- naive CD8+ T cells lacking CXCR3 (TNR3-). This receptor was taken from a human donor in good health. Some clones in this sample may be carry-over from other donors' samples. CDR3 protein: CASSQGPVGYTF.